Listed below are T cell receptor beta chains from one sample, sequenced in a study of T cells in Graves' hyperthyroidism and ophthalmopathy. Each CDR3 protein is one row after TCRdb ran MiXCR on the multiplex PCR reads. The sample holds about 610,000 distinct CDR3 sequences; 16% are singletons and the top ten take about 3.5%. Sequencing was carried out using blood. The receptors here all came from a woman between 35 and 50 years old with Graves' ophthalmopathy. CDR3s include the opening cysteine and the closing phenylalanine or tryptophan. Fields, in order: D gene, V gene, J gene, clone size, CDR3 protein, CDR3 DNA. D genes are given only for firm matches. Clone size is given for some rows only: seen once, a few or many times, or a class if the clone is expanded.

d_call: .; v_call: TRBV7-3; j_call: TRBJ1-5; clone_size: .; cdr3_aa: CASSPPHFGQPQHF; cdr3_nt: TGTGCCAGCAGCCCACCCCACTTTGGACAGCCCCAGCATTTT
d_call: TRBD1; v_call: TRBV15; j_call: TRBJ1-2; clone_size: few; cdr3_aa: CATSTGGRINYGYTF; cdr3_nt: TGTGCCACCTCAACAGGGGGCCGAATTAACTATGGCTACACCTTC
d_call: TRBD1; v_call: TRBV4-1; j_call: TRBJ1-2; clone_size: .; cdr3_aa: CASSQPTGGLGYTF; cdr3_nt: TGCGCCAGCAGCCAGCCCACAGGGGGTTTGGGCTACACCTTC
d_call: .; v_call: TRBV2; j_call: TRBJ2-7; clone_size: many; cdr3_aa: CASSTGVEQYF; cdr3_nt: TGTGCCAGCAGTACGGGGGTCGAGCAGTACTTC
d_call: TRBD2; v_call: TRBV12-3/TRBV12-4; j_call: TRBJ2-7; clone_size: many; cdr3_aa: CASILSGRGAEQYF; cdr3_nt: TGTGCCAGCATCCTGAGCGGGAGGGGCGCCGAGCAGTACTTC
d_call: .; v_call: TRBV20-1; j_call: TRBJ1-1; clone_size: many; cdr3_aa: CSAGGDSGAFF; cdr3_nt: TGCAGTGCTGGAGGGGACTCGGGAGCTTTCTTT
d_call: TRBD1; v_call: TRBV5-6; j_call: TRBJ2-3; clone_size: .; cdr3_aa: CASSLRTGSSTDTQYF; cdr3_nt: TGTGCCAGCAGCTTACGGACAGGTTCTAGCACAGATACGCAGTATTTT
d_call: .; v_call: TRBV12-3/TRBV12-4; j_call: TRBJ2-1; clone_size: .; cdr3_aa: CASSRADSRNEQFF; cdr3_nt: TGTGCCAGCTCTCGGGCGGACTCGCGCAATGAGCAGTTCTTC
d_call: .; v_call: TRBV27; j_call: TRBJ1-5; clone_size: .; cdr3_aa: CASRPQTIPGEPQHF; cdr3_nt: TGTGCCAGCAGACCCCAGACCATACCTGGGGAGCCCCAGCATTTT
d_call: .; v_call: TRBV7-9; j_call: TRBJ2-1; clone_size: .; cdr3_aa: CASSGGTPEQFF; cdr3_nt: TGTGCCAGCAGCGGCGGGACCCCTGAGCAGTTCTTC
d_call: .; v_call: TRBV9; j_call: TRBJ2-2; clone_size: few; cdr3_aa: CASSQAPGTGELFF; cdr3_nt: TGTGCCAGCAGCCAGGCCCCAGGCACCGGGGAGCTGTTTTTT
d_call: TRBD2; v_call: TRBV30; j_call: TRBJ2-1; clone_size: .; cdr3_aa: CAWSRSGGYNEQFF; cdr3_nt: TGTGCCTGGAGTAGGAGCGGGGGGTACAATGAGCAGTTCTTC
d_call: .; v_call: TRBV20-1; j_call: TRBJ2-3; clone_size: .; cdr3_aa: CSARDGTSTDTQYF; cdr3_nt: TGCAGTGCTAGAGATGGGACCAGCACAGATACGCAGTATTTT
d_call: .; v_call: TRBV3-1; j_call: TRBJ2-7; clone_size: many; cdr3_aa: CASSSDHGTVTYEQYF; cdr3_nt: TGTGCCAGCAGCTCAGACCATGGGACGGTGACCTACGAGCAGTACTTC
d_call: TRBD1; v_call: TRBV2; j_call: TRBJ2-2; clone_size: many; cdr3_aa: CASSNQGAGTGELFF; cdr3_nt: TGTGCCAGCAGTAATCAGGGGGCAGGAACCGGGGAGCTGTTTTTT
d_call: TRBD1; v_call: TRBV10-3; j_call: TRBJ2-2; clone_size: few; cdr3_aa: CAISTGAGSVGELFF; cdr3_nt: TGTGCCATCAGCACAGGGGCTGGGAGTGTCGGGGAGCTGTTTTTT
d_call: .; v_call: TRBV10-3; j_call: TRBJ2-3; clone_size: .; cdr3_aa: CAISDLPNTDTQYF; cdr3_nt: TGTGCCATCAGTGACCTCCCAAACACAGATACGCAGTATTTT
d_call: TRBD1; v_call: TRBV28; j_call: TRBJ1-2; clone_size: .; cdr3_aa: CASSLGQGFYGYTF; cdr3_nt: TGTGCCAGCAGTTTAGGACAGGGGTTCTATGGCTACACCTTC
d_call: .; v_call: TRBV12-5; j_call: TRBJ2-5; clone_size: few; cdr3_aa: CASGRFTGEGETQYF; cdr3_nt: TGTGCTAGTGGCCGATTCACAGGGGAGGGAGAGACCCAGTACTTC
d_call: .; v_call: TRBV30; j_call: TRBJ2-5; clone_size: .; cdr3_aa: CAWSVLERETQYF; cdr3_nt: TGTGCCTGGAGTGTACTGGAGAGAGAGACCCAGTACTTC
d_call: .; v_call: TRBV7-9; j_call: TRBJ2-2; clone_size: .; cdr3_aa: CASRPSTGELFF; cdr3_nt: TGTGCCAGCAGACCCTCCACCGGGGAGCTGTTTTTT
d_call: .; v_call: TRBV9; j_call: TRBJ2-1; clone_size: .; cdr3_aa: CASSVVPARVKFF; cdr3_nt: TGTGCCAGCAGCGTAGTGCCCGCCAGGGTCAAGTTCTTC
d_call: .; v_call: TRBV4-2; j_call: TRBJ2-3; clone_size: many; cdr3_aa: CASSFPGAPDTQYF; cdr3_nt: TGTGCCAGCAGCTTCCCAGGGGCACCAGATACGCAGTATTTT
d_call: .; v_call: TRBV10-2; j_call: TRBJ2-7; clone_size: .; cdr3_aa: CASSEFSPYGLYEQYF; cdr3_nt: TGCGCCAGCAGTGAGTTCAGTCCCTATGGACTCTACGAGCAGTACTTC
d_call: .; v_call: TRBV18; j_call: TRBJ2-3; clone_size: .; cdr3_aa: CASSHRTEVVTDTQYF; cdr3_nt: TGTGCCAGCTCACACCGGACTGAGGTGGTTACAGATACGCAGTATTTT
d_call: TRBD1; v_call: TRBV7-9; j_call: TRBJ2-7; clone_size: .; cdr3_aa: CASSLALGTGAYEQYF; cdr3_nt: TGTGCCAGCAGCTTAGCGTTGGGGACAGGGGCCTACGAGCAGTACTTC
d_call: .; v_call: TRBV12-3/TRBV12-4; j_call: TRBJ1-3; clone_size: .; cdr3_aa: CASSVQLRVETGNTIYF; cdr3_nt: TGTGCCAGCAGTGTTCAACTCAGGGTTGAAACTGGAAACACCATATATTTT
d_call: TRBD1; v_call: TRBV19; j_call: TRBJ2-7; clone_size: few; cdr3_aa: CASSTGESAEQYF; cdr3_nt: TGTGCCAGTTCGACAGGGGAAAGTGCCGAGCAGTACTTC
d_call: .; v_call: TRBV28; j_call: TRBJ2-7; clone_size: many; cdr3_aa: CASSLSENEQYF; cdr3_nt: TGTGCCAGCAGTTTAAGTGAAAACGAGCAGTACTTC
d_call: .; v_call: TRBV10-2; j_call: TRBJ1-5; clone_size: .; cdr3_aa: CASRHLPHF; cdr3_nt: TGCGCCAGCAGACACCTACCACATTTT
d_call: .; v_call: TRBV19; j_call: TRBJ2-7; clone_size: few; cdr3_aa: CASNPGGSYEQYF; cdr3_nt: TGTGCCAGTAACCCCGGGGGCTCCTACGAGCAGTACTTC
d_call: .; v_call: TRBV11-2; j_call: TRBJ2-1; clone_size: many; cdr3_aa: CASSSPGGGAYNEQFF; cdr3_nt: TGTGCCAGCAGCTCGCCCGGTGGCGGAGCGTACAATGAGCAGTTCTTC
d_call: .; v_call: TRBV30; j_call: TRBJ1-1; clone_size: many; cdr3_aa: CAWRKLRNTEAFF; cdr3_nt: TGTGCCTGGAGGAAATTACGGAACACTGAAGCTTTCTTT
d_call: .; v_call: TRBV2; j_call: TRBJ1-6; clone_size: .; cdr3_aa: CASRGGGATLSSPLHF; cdr3_nt: TGTGCCAGCAGGGGGGGGGGGGCTACGTTATCGTCACCCCTCCACTTT
d_call: .; v_call: TRBV11-2; j_call: TRBJ1-2; clone_size: many; cdr3_aa: CASSRQENYGYTF; cdr3_nt: TGTGCCAGCAGCCGACAGGAGAACTATGGCTACACCTTC
d_call: TRBD1; v_call: TRBV20-1; j_call: TRBJ1-2; clone_size: many; cdr3_aa: CSARSQGARSDYGYTF; cdr3_nt: TGCAGTGCTAGGTCACAGGGGGCGAGGAGCGACTATGGCTACACCTTC
d_call: .; v_call: TRBV11-2; j_call: TRBJ1-6; clone_size: .; cdr3_aa: CASSQEGYSSYNSPLHF; cdr3_nt: TGCGCCAGCAGCCAAGAAGGGTACAGCTCCTATAATTCACCCCTCCACTTT
d_call: .; v_call: TRBV29-1; j_call: TRBJ1-5; clone_size: .; cdr3_aa: CSVAAGYDNQPQHF; cdr3_nt: TGCAGCGTGGCCGCGGGGTACGACAATCAGCCCCAGCATTTT
d_call: TRBD1; v_call: TRBV28; j_call: TRBJ1-1; clone_size: .; cdr3_aa: CASSVMGRGVFAFF; cdr3_nt: TGTGCCAGCAGTGTAATGGGCAGGGGGGTATTCGCTTTCTTT
d_call: .; v_call: TRBV5-1; j_call: TRBJ2-2; clone_size: .; cdr3_aa: CASSLDGRGELFF; cdr3_nt: TGCGCCAGCAGCTTAGACGGACGCGGGGAGCTGTTTTTT
d_call: TRBD1; v_call: TRBV12-3/TRBV12-4; j_call: TRBJ2-3; clone_size: many; cdr3_aa: CASRKQGMSDTQYF; cdr3_nt: TGTGCCAGCAGGAAACAGGGGATGTCAGATACGCAGTATTTT
d_call: TRBD2; v_call: TRBV6-4; j_call: TRBJ2-3; clone_size: .; cdr3_aa: CASSDVAGVADTQYF; cdr3_nt: TGTGCCAGCAGTGATGTAGCGGGAGTGGCAGATACGCAGTATTTT
d_call: TRBD1; v_call: TRBV5-4; j_call: TRBJ2-1; clone_size: .; cdr3_aa: CASSLQGAPYEQFF; cdr3_nt: TGTGCCAGCAGCTTGCAGGGGGCCCCCTATGAGCAGTTCTTC
d_call: .; v_call: TRBV7-8; j_call: TRBJ1-4; clone_size: few; cdr3_aa: CASSLRETGNEKLFF; cdr3_nt: TGTGCCAGCAGCTTAAGGGAGACGGGAAATGAAAAACTGTTTTTT
d_call: TRBD2; v_call: TRBV30; j_call: TRBJ2-7; clone_size: .; cdr3_aa: CAWASGVSSYEQYF; cdr3_nt: TGTGCCTGGGCTAGCGGCGTGAGCTCCTACGAGCAGTACTTC
d_call: .; v_call: TRBV18; j_call: TRBJ2-5; clone_size: many; cdr3_aa: CASSPAGGYQETQYF; cdr3_nt: TGTGCCAGCTCACCGGCTGGTGGGTACCAAGAGACCCAGTACTTC
d_call: TRBD1; v_call: TRBV28; j_call: TRBJ2-1; clone_size: many; cdr3_aa: CASSLVGANPGGRDSEQFF; cdr3_nt: TGTGCCAGCAGTTTGGTCGGAGCTAACCCAGGGGGTCGCGATAGTGAGCAGTTCTTC
d_call: .; v_call: TRBV18; j_call: TRBJ2-7; clone_size: many; cdr3_aa: CASSLLTPPREQYF; cdr3_nt: TGTGCCAGCTCACTACTGACTCCCCCCAGGGAGCAGTACTTC
d_call: .; v_call: TRBV29-1; j_call: TRBJ2-5; clone_size: few; cdr3_aa: CSAGAEQETQYF; cdr3_nt: TGCAGCGCCGGGGCCGAGCAAGAGACCCAGTACTTC
d_call: .; v_call: TRBV11-2; j_call: TRBJ1-1; clone_size: many; cdr3_aa: CASSITGFRNTEAFF; cdr3_nt: TGTGCCAGCAGCATAACAGGGTTTAGAAACACTGAAGCTTTCTTT
d_call: TRBD2; v_call: TRBV2; j_call: TRBJ2-5; clone_size: .; cdr3_aa: CASRAGTSGKETQYF; cdr3_nt: TGTGCCAGCAGAGCCGGGACTAGCGGGAAAGAGACCCAGTACTTC
d_call: .; v_call: TRBV5-1; j_call: TRBJ2-3; clone_size: many; cdr3_aa: CASSLYSAPDTQYF; cdr3_nt: TGCGCCAGCAGCTTGTACTCGGCCCCAGATACGCAGTATTTT
d_call: .; v_call: TRBV9; j_call: TRBJ2-7; clone_size: .; cdr3_aa: CASSPTGHSEQYF; cdr3_nt: TGTGCCAGCAGCCCGACAGGTCACTCCGAGCAGTACTTC
d_call: .; v_call: TRBV11-2; j_call: TRBJ1-2; clone_size: once; cdr3_aa: CASSHTSARMGGYTF; cdr3_nt: TGTGCCAGCAGCCATACTAGTGCAAGGATGGGGGGCTACACCTTC
d_call: TRBD1; v_call: TRBV3-1; j_call: TRBJ1-5; clone_size: many; cdr3_aa: CASSQVSGTGGNQPQHF; cdr3_nt: TGTGCCAGCAGCCAAGTGTCCGGGACAGGGGGCAATCAGCCCCAGCATTTT